The 21 T cell receptor beta chains in this list originate from one sample, sequenced in a study of blood T cell repertoires in COVID-19. Assay used: immunoSEQ multiplex PCR; TCRdb lists only in-frame clones, some missing. The profile shows about 12,000 clones, over 90% of them singletons. Sequenced: peripheral blood. Source of these receptors: a woman in her 70s with active COVID-19.

The chain employs TRBV30 and TRBJ2-5, with 9 bases lining up with TRBD2. The germline CDR1 and CDR2 sequences are GTSNPN and SVGIG (reference sequence). V shed 3 bases and J 2 bases; nucleotides not matched to a gene: 10. The CDR3 is 16 residues long. The chain's CDR3 is CAWRGIGGRDQETQYF. In DNA form, the CDR3 reads TGTGCCTGGAGGGGTATTGGCGGGAGGGATCAAGAGACCCAGTACTTC.

Remarks on this clone: Within the sample, other DNA sequences also encode this same CDR3. The chain has TRBV10-3 and TRBJ1-2; D is possibly TRBD1 (5 bases). The germline V and J ends were trimmed by 0 bases and 1 base, with 6 bases remaining between them. The CDR3 extends over 14 amino acids. Germline V gives CDR1 ENHRY, CDR2 SYGVKD. The CDR3: CAISESGGNYGYTF. CDR3 in DNA: TGTGCCATCAGTGAGTCGGGGGGTAACTATGGCTACACCTTC.

V and J are TRBV25-1 and TRBJ2-5; D is undetermined. Trimming stripped 8 bases from V and 2 bases from J, with 6 bases between. Germline V gene lookup returns CDR1 MGHDK and CDR2 SYGVNS. This CDR3 has 11 residues. As DNA, the CDR3 is TGTGCCAGCGACTTGCAAGAGACCCAGTACTTC. Residues: CASDLQETQYF.

The genes are TRBV4-1 and TRBJ1-6, with 8 bases aligning to TRBD1. Germline loops: CDR1 MGHRA, CDR2 YSYEKL. The CDR3 is 15 amino acids. With V trimmed by 4 bases and J by 6 bases, 5 bases remained unmatched. For the CDR3, the DNA is TGCGCCAGCAGCCCACCGGGACAGGTTAATTCACCCCTCCACTTT. The encoded protein is CASSPPGQVNSPLHF.

V is TRBV18 and J is TRBJ1-4; unclear D gene. This CDR3 spans 14 amino acids. Germline loops: CDR1 KGHSH, CDR2 LQKENI. Trimming cost V 3 bases and J 8 bases, with 13 bases left between them. The chain's CDR3 is CASSPWEGQEKLFF. CDR3 sequence (DNA): TGTGCCAGCTCACCGTGGGAGGGTCAGGAAAAACTGTTTTTT.

The chain has TRBV14 and TRBJ2-2, with TRBD2 identical over 7 bases. The CDR3 is 16 amino acids. Germline CDR1 reads SGHDN; CDR2 reads FVKESK. The trim removed 0 bases at V and 5 bases at J, leaving 6 bases unmatched. In nucleotides, the CDR3 is TGTGCCAGCAGCCAAGATGGCGGGAGAAATACCGGGGAGCTGTTTTTT. This translates into CASSQDGGRNTGELFF.

The CDR3 coding sequence is TGTGCCAGCAGCGGTACAGGGGGCAACTATGGCTACACCTTC. Encoded protein: CASSGTGGNYGYTF. V is TRBV5-6 and J is TRBJ1-2, with 9 bases that match TRBD1. V was clipped by 4 bases and J by 2 bases; unmatched bases: 3. The CDR3 is 14 residues long. CDR1 is SGHDT and CDR2 is YYEEEE in the germline V gene.

The V and J genes are TRBV30 and TRBJ1-4; 7 nucleotides align to TRBD1. Germline CDR1 and CDR2: GTSNPN and SVGIG (reference sequence). The CDR3 contains 15 residues. V lost 2 bases, J lost 5 bases, and 8 bases stayed unmatched. CDR3 nucleotide sequence: TGTGCCTGGAGTAAACACAGGGGATACAATGAAAAACTGTTTTTT. Translated, it gives CAWSKHRGYNEKLFF.

J is TRBJ2-2 and V is TRBV9; tentatively, D is TRBD2 (5 bases). The CDR3 covers 15 residues. V gave up 3 bases and J gave up 4 bases, with 13 bases separating them. Germline V gives CDR1 SGDLS, CDR2 YYNGEE. CDR3 region: CASSDGAVSTGELFF. CDR3 coding DNA: TGTGCCAGCAGCGACGGAGCGGTTAGCACCGGGGAGCTGTTTTTT.

The rearrangement links TRBV4-2 to TRBJ2-2; D is perhaps TRBD2 (6 bases). This CDR3 region has 16 residues. Trimming pared 1 base from V and 3 bases from J, leaving 12 bases between. Germline V gene data show CDR1 as LGHNA and CDR2 as YNFKEQ. The CDR3 sequence: CASSQGLARDTGELFF. CDR3 DNA sequence: TGTGCCAGCAGCCAAGGGCTAGCGCGGGACACCGGGGAGCTGTTTTTT.

The chain uses TRBV4-1 and TRBJ2-7, with 10 bases fitting TRBD2. The CDR3 spans 15 residues. From germline, CDR1 is MGHRA and CDR2 YSYEKL. J gave up 4 bases and V 5 bases, and 8 bases lay outside the gene matches. CDR3 region: CASSAAGLADYEQYF. The CDR3 DNA sequence: TGCGCCAGCAGCGCAGCTGGACTAGCGGATTACGAGCAGTACTTC.

This clone was detected once. The chain employs TRBV12-5 and TRBJ2-6; perhaps TRBD1 as D (6 bases). V was cut by 3 bases and J by 2 bases, with 11 bases left in between. Germline CDR1 reads LGHNT; CDR2 reads FRNRAP. The CDR3 runs to 16 residues. CDR3 in amino acids: CASGLPAGAGANVLTF. In DNA form, the CDR3 reads TGTGCTAGTGGTTTACCCGCAGGGGCTGGGGCCAACGTCCTGACTTTC.

The genes are TRBV25-1 and TRBJ1-2, with D perhaps matching TRBD1 (5 bases). The CDR3 extends over 17 amino acids. CDR1 and CDR2 from the germline V gene are MGHDK and SYGVNS. V dropped 2 bases and J dropped 5 bases, with 21 bases sitting between them. In DNA form, the CDR3 reads TGTGCCAGCAGTGAAGTTGGGGCGTCCCTCCTAAATTATGGCTACACCTTC. It codes for CASSEVGASLLNYGYTF.

This clone showed up just once. The V call is TRBV10-3, the J call TRBJ2-7; TRBD1 aligns across 7 bases. Germline CDR1 is ENHRY and CDR2 is SYGVKD. The CDR3 is 16 amino acids. V dropped 2 bases and J dropped 0; count of bases not matched to a gene: 7. CDR3 coding DNA: TGTGCCATCAGTGAGAGTGCCGGGACAGCCTCCTACGAGCAGTACTTC. It encodes CAISESAGTASYEQYF.

CDR3 region: CASSPKEVGGEQYF. The DNA for the CDR3 is TGCGCCAGCAGCCCCAAAGAGGTGGGTGGTGAGCAGTACTTC. J is TRBJ2-7 and V is TRBV5-1; no reliable D call. Between the trimmed V and J ends, which lost 4 bases and 7 bases, there was a span of 18 bases. The CDR3 runs 14 residues. The germline CDR1 and CDR2 sequences are SGHRS and YFSETQ.

This chain joins TRBV4-3 and TRBJ2-1; D is undetermined. Germline CDR1 is LGHNA and CDR2 is YSLEER. The CDR3 sequence is 14 residues long. V was shortened by 1 base and J by 4 bases, with 8 bases between the two germline ends. For the CDR3, the DNA is TGCGCCAGCAGCCAAGGGCGGCTATACAATGAGCAGTTCTTC. Protein: CASSQGRLYNEQFF.

V is TRBV19 and J is TRBJ2-5; possible D gene TRBD1, 6 bases. Germline V gene data show CDR1 as LNHDA and CDR2 as SQIVND (reference sequence). The CDR3 extends over 12 amino acids. Trimming left V 7 bases short and J 1 base short, with 7 bases between. The CDR3 DNA reads as TGTGCCAGTAAGGACAGCCAAGAGACCCAGTACTTC. It codes for CASKDSQETQYF.

V is TRBV28 and J is TRBJ2-7; TRBD1 aligns across 10 bases. The CDR3 runs to 14 residues. Looked up from germline, CDR1 is MDHEN and CDR2 is SYDVKM. Unmatched junction bases numbered 5, after V lost 5 bases and J lost 4 bases. The CDR3 spells CASSRRDRGYEQYF. The CDR3, as DNA: TGTGCCAGCAGTCGACGGGACAGGGGTTACGAGCAGTACTTC.

This sequence joins TRBV3-1 (or the pseudogene TRBV3-2) and TRBJ2-2, with TRBD1 as a possible D gene (7 bases). V was shortened by 4 bases and J by 4 bases, with 16 bases between the two germline ends. The CDR3 spans 16 residues. Per the germline V gene, CDR1 is LGHDT and CDR2 is YNNKEL (reference sequence). CDR3 bases: TGTGCCAGCAGCCTTTTACAGGGGAGGAGCACCGGGGAGCTGTTTTTT. It yields the protein CASSLLQGRSTGELFF.

This chain joins TRBV7-2 and TRBJ1-2, with 9 bases that match TRBD1. V dropped 5 bases and J dropped 0; count of bases not matched to a gene: 4. Per germline, CDR1 SGHTA and CDR2 FQGNSA. This CDR3 spans 15 amino acids. The CDR3 bases are TGTGCCAGCAGCGCCAGGACAGGGGCTAACTATGGCTACACCTTC. This encodes CASSARTGANYGYTF.

This chain uses TRBV9 with TRBJ2-2, with TRBD1 matching over 8 bases. This CDR3 region has 14 residues. The junction had 5 bases not matched to a gene; V was cut back by 7 bases and J by 3 bases. Germline-derived CDR1 and CDR2 are SGDLS and YYNGEE. DNA of the CDR3: TGTGCCAGCTCCAGGGGGCGCGACACCGGGGAGCTGTTTTTT. Translation gives CASSRGRDTGELFF.